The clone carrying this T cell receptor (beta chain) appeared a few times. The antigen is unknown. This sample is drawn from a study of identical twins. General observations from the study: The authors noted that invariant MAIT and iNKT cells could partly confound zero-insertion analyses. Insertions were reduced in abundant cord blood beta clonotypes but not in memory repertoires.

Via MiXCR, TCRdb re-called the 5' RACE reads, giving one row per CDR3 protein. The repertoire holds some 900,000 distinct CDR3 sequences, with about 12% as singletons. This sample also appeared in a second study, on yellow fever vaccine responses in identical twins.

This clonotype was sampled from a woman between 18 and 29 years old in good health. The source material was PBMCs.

The CDR3 protein is CASSPGTAEQYF. CDR3 DNA sequence: TGCGCCAGCAGCCCCGGGACTGCCGAGCAGTACTTC. The chain uses TRBV5-1 and TRBJ2-7, with D tentatively TRBD2 (6 bases). V lost 4 bases to trimming and J lost 6 bases, with 11 bases between them. The CDR3 length is 12 residues. Germline assignment: CDR1 SGHRS and CDR2 YFSETQ. The whole variable domain, filled in from reference TRBV5-1 and TRBJ2-7, reads KAGVTQTPRYLIKTRGQQVTLSCSPISGHRSVSWYQQTPGQGLQFLFEYFSETQRNKGNFPGRFSGRQFSNSRSEMNVSTLELGDSALYLCASSPGTAEQYFGPGTRLTVT.